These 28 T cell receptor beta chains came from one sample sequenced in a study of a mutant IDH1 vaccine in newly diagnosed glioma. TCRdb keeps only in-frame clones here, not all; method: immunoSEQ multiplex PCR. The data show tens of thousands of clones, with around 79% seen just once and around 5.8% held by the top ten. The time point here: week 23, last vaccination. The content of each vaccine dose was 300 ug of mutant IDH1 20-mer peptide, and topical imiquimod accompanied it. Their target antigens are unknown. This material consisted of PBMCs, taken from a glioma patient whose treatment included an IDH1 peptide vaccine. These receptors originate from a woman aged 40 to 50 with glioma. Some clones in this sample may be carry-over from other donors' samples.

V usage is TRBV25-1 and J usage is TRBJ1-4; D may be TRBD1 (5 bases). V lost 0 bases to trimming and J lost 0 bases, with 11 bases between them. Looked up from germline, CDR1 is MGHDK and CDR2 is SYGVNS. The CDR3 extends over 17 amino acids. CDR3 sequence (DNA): TGTGCCAGCAGTGAATATATACGGGGGGCAACTAATGAAAAACTGTTTTTT. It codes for CASSEYIRGATNEKLFF.

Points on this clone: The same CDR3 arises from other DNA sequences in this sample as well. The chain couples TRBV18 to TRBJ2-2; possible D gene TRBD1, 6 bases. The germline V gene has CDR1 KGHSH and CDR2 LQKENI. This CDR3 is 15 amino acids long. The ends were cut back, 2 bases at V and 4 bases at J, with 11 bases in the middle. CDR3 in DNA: TGTGCCAGCTCACCAGGGGGCCGAACCACCGGGGAGCTGTTTTTT. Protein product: CASSPGGRTTGELFF.

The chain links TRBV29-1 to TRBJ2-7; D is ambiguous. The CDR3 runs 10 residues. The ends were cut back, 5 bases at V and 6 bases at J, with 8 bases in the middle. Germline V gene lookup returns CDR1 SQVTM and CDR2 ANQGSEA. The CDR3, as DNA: TGCAGCGTTAATTTGGGCGAGCAGTACTTC. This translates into CSVNLGEQYF.

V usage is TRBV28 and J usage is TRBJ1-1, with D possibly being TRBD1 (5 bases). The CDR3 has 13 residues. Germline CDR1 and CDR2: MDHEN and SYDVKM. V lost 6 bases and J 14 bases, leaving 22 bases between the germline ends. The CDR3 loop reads CASRSGTAWSGFF. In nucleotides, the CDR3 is TGTGCCAGCAGGTCCGGGACGGCCTGGAGTGGATTCTTT.

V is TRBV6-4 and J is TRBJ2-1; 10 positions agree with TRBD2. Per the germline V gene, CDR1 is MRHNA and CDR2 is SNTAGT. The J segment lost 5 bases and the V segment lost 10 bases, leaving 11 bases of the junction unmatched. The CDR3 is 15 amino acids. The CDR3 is CATATLSGRHNEQFF. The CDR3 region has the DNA TGTGCCACCGCGACCCTTAGCGGGAGGCACAATGAGCAGTTCTTC.

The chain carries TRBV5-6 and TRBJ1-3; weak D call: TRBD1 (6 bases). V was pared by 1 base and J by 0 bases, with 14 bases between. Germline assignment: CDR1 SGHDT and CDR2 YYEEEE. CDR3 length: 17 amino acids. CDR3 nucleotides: TGTGCCAGCAGCTTGTTCGGGGGCCTACTCTCTGGAAACACCATATATTTT. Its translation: CASSLFGGLLSGNTIYF. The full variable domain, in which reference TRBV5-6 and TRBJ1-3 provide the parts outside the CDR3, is DAGVTQSPTHLIKTRGQQVTLRCSPKSGHDTVSWYQQALGQGPQFIFQYYEEEERQRGNFPDRFSGHQFPNYSSELNVNALLLGDSALYLCASSLFGGLLSGNTIYFGEGSWLTVV.

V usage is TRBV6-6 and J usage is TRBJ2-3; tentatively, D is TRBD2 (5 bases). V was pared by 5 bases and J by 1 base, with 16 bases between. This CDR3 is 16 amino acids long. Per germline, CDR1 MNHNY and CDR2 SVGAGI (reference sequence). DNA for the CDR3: TGTGCCAGCAGTCGGACTCCCCTGAGAGGCACAGATACGCAGTATTTT. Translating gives CASSRTPLRGTDTQYF.

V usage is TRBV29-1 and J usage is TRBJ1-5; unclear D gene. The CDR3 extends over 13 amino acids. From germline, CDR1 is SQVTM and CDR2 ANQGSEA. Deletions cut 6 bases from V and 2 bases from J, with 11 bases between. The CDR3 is CSVGMGGNQPQHF. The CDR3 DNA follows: TGCAGCGTCGGGATGGGTGGCAATCAGCCCCAGCATTTT.

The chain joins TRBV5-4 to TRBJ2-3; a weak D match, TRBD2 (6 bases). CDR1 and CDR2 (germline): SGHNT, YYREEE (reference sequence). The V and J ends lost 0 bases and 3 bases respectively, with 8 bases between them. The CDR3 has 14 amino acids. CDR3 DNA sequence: TGTGCCAGCAGCTTGGCCAGCGGGACAGATACGCAGTATTTT. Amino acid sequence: CASSLASGTDTQYF.

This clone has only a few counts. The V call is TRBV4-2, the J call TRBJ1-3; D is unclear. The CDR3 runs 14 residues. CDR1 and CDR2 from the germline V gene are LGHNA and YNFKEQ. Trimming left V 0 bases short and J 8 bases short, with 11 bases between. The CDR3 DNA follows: TGTGCCAGCAGCCAAGAGGGAGGGCTAGACACCATATATTTT. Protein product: CASSQEGGLDTIYF.

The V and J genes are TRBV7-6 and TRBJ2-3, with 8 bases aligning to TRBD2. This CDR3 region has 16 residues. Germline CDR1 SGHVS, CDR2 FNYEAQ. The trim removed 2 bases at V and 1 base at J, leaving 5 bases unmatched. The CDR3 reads CASSLRPGGGTDTQYF. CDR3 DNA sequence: TGTGCCAGCAGCTTACGCCCCGGGGGGGGCACAGATACGCAGTATTTT.

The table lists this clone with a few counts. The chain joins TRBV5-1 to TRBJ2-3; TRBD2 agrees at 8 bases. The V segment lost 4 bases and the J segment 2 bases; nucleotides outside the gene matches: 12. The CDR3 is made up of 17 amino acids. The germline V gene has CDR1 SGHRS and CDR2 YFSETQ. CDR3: CASSLEGAGALTDTQYF. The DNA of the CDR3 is TGCGCCAGCAGCCTCGAGGGAGCGGGGGCGCTCACAGATACGCAGTATTTT.

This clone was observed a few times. In nucleotides, the CDR3 is TGCGCCAGCAGCTTGGGACAGCGAAACACCGGGGAGCTGTTTTTT. It translates to CASSLGQRNTGELFF. The chain is built from TRBV5-1 and TRBJ2-2, with D perhaps matching TRBD1 (5 bases). The germline V gene has CDR1 SGHRS and CDR2 YFSETQ. This CDR3 has 15 residues. Trimming pared 0 bases from V and 2 bases from J, leaving 8 bases between.

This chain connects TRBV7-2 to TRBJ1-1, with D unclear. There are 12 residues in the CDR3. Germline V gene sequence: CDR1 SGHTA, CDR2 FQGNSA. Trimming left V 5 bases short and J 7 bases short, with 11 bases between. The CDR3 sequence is CASSHLVSEAFF. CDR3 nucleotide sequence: TGTGCCAGCAGCCACTTGGTTAGTGAAGCTTTCTTT.

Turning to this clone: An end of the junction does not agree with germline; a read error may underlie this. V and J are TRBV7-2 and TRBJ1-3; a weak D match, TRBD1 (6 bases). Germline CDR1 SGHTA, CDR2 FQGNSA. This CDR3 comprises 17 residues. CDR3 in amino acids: CASSPAPRGDTGNTIYF. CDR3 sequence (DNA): TGTGCCAGCAGCCCCGCCCCCAGGGGCGATACTGGGAACACCATATATTTT.

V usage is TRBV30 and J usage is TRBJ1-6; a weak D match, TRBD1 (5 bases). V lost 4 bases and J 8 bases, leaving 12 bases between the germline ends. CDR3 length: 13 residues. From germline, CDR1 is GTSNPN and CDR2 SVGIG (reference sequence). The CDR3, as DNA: TGTGCCTGGACTGGGACCAGGGATTCACCCCTCCACTTT. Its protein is CAWTGTRDSPLHF.

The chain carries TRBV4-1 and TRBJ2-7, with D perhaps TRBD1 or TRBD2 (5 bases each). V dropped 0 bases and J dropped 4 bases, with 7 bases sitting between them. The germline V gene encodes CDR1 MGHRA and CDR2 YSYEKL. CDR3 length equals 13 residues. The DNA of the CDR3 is TGCGCCAGCAGCCAAGATGGGGGTTACGAGCAGTACTTC. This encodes CASSQDGGYEQYF.

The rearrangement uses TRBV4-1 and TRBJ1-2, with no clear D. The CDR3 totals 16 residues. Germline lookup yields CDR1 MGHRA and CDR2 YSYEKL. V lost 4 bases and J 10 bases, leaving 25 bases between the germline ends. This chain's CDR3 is CASSRFPGPTPEAYTF. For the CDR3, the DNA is TGCGCCAGCAGCCGATTCCCCGGACCGACCCCCGAAGCCTACACCTTC.

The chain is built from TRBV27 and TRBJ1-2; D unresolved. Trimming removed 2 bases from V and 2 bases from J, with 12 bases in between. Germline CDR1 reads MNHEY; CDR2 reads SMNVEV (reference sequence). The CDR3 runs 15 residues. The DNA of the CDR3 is TGTGCCAGCAGTTTAAGGGAGGGAGGGAACTATGGCTACACCTTC. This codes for CASSLREGGNYGYTF.

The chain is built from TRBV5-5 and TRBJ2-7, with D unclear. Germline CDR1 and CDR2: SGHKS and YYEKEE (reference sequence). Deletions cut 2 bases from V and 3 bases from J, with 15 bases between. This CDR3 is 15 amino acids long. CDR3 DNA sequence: TGTGCCAGCAGCTTCCCCACTAACCGAGGCTACGAGCAGTACTTC. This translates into CASSFPTNRGYEQYF.

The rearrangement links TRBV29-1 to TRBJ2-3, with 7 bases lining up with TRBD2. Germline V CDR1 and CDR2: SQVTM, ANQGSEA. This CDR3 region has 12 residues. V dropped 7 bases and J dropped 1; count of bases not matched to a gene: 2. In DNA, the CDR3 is TGCAGCGGACGGGGGGGCACAGATACGCAGTATTTT. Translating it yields CSGRGGTDTQYF.

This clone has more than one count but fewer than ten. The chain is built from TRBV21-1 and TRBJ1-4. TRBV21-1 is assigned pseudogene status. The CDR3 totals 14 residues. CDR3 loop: CASSKRELNEKLFF. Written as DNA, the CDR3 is TGTGCCAGCAGCAAAAGGGAACTGAATGAAAAACTGTTTTTT.

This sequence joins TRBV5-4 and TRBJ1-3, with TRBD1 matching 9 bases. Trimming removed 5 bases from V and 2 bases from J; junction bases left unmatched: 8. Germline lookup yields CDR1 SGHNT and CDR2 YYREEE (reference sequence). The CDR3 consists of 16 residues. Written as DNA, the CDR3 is TGTGCCAGCAGTACAGGGGGCAGTAATGCTGGAAACACCATATATTTT. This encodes CASSTGGSNAGNTIYF.

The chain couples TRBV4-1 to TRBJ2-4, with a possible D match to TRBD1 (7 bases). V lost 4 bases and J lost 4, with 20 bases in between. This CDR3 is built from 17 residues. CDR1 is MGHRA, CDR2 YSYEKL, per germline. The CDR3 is CASSPLTGRRGKNIQYF. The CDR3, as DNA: TGCGCCAGCAGCCCCCTGACAGGGCGGAGGGGGAAAAACATTCAGTACTTC.

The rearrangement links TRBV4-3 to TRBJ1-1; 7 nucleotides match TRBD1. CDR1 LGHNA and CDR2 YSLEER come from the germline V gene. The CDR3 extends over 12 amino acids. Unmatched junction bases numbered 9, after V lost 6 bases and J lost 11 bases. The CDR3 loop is CASSPPQGRAFF. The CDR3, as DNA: TGCGCCAGCAGTCCCCCACAGGGGCGGGCTTTCTTT.

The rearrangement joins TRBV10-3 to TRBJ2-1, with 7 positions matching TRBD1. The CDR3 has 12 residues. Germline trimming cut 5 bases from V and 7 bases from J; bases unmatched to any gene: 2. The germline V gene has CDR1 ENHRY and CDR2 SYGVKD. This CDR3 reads CAISSRGNEQFF. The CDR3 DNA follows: TGTGCCATCAGTTCCAGGGGGAATGAGCAGTTCTTC.

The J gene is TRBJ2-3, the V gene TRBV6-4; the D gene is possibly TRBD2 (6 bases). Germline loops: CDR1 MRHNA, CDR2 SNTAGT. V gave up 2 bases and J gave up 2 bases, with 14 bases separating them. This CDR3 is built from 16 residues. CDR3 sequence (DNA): TGTGCCAGCAGTGACCCCCTAGCGATAGACACAGATACGCAGTATTTT. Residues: CASSDPLAIDTDTQYF.

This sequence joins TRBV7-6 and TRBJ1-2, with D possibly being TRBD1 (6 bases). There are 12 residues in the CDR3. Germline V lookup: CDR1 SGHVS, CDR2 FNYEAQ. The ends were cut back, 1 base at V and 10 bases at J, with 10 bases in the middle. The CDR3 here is CASSLGGGYYTF. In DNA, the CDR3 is TGTGCCAGCAGCTTAGGAGGGGGTTACTACACCTTC. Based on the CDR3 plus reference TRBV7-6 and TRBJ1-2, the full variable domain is GAGVSQSPRYKVTKRGQDVALRCDPISGHVSLYWYRQALGQGPEFLTYFNYEAQQDKSGLPNDRFSAERPEGSISTLTIQRTEQRDSAMYRCASSLGGGYYTFGSGTRLTVV.